The subject of this entry is one T cell receptor beta chain. Its specific antigen is unknown. No per-base quality is available; no much larger clone lies one base away. The trial excluded patients who had a history of autoimmune disease or who were on systemic immunosuppression. In every dose cohort, peripheral blood was drawn for TCR sequencing at baseline, cycle 4 day 1, and cycle 7 day 1. The samples were drawn from a first-in-human, open-label, multicenter phase I dose-escalation trial of ivuxolimab. The trial enrolled adults with locally advanced or metastatic head and neck squamous cell, hepatocellular, melanoma or renal cell carcinoma. Before TCR sequencing, CD4+ T cells and CD8+ T cells from peripheral blood were sorted into separate populations. These data are taken from a study of OX40 agonist ivuxolimab in advanced cancers. Notes on the research overall: The costimulatory receptor OX40 (CD134) was targeted by ivuxolimab, a fully human IgG2 agonistic monoclonal antibody. Intravenous ivuxolimab was administered to patients every 2 weeks at six dose levels: 0.01, 0.1, 0.3, 1.5, 3 and 10 mg/kg. Of the 52 patients in dose escalation, around 19 had hepatocellular carcinoma, some 15 had melanoma, 9 had renal cell carcinoma and 9 had head and neck cancer. The dose-escalation cohort was 82.7% male with a mean age of approximately 60 years, ranging from roughly 20 to 80. Patients were allowed to have had prior anti-PD-1, anti-PD-L1 or anti-CTLA-4 therapy, and roughly two fifths of the dose-escalation patients had been treated with checkpoint inhibitors. Three dose-escalation patients achieved partial responses, one with hepatocellular carcinoma and two with cutaneous melanoma. Peripheral TCRbeta sequencing was intended to test whether TCR sequence diversity was altered and clonal T-cell expansion was caused by ivuxolimab. The paper covers the monotherapy dose-escalation part of the phase I ivuxolimab trial, which included N of about 50 patients.

Trimming takes 2 bases from V and 0 bases from J, and the germline ends sit 17 bases apart. The CDR1 and CDR2 encoded by the germline V gene are SGHRS and YFSETQ. The cysteine opens and the phenylalanine closes a CDR3 of 18 amino acids. This entry keeps only the CDR3 DNA: 54 bases, framed from base 1. Paper-wide results and their limitations: Low levels of normalized T-cell clonal expansion were also seen in some nonresponding patients. On average, CD8+ T cells showed more expanded clones than CD4+ T cells after ivuxolimab. Which antigens the clonally expanded peripheral T cells were specific for was not determined. In the 0.1-3.0 mg/kg groups, partial responders were among the patients with the lowest normalized peripheral clonal expansion, particularly in CD8+ T cells. At doses of 0.1 to 3.0 mg/kg, clonal expansion of both CD4+ and CD8+ T cells in blood was seen between baseline and week 6.

Genomic DNA was isolated from the sorted cells so that the TCRbeta CDR3 region could be sequenced. The immunoSEQ Assay was used for sequencing of TCRbeta CDR3 regions. The source is immuneACCESS, and TCRdb retained only in-frame sequences with V and J called. Part of the clones is not carried over; for the studies checked, unresolved V genes explain less than half of this, and the remainder is unexplained. The sample table shows 80,000 to 95,000 clones, and about 88% are seen once. Clones ranked in the top ten supply 0.65% to 0.9% of the sample. This receptor chain uses TRBV5-1 and TRBJ2-2; a weak D assignment points to TRBD1 (5 bases agree). The sequencing used CD4+ or CD8+ T cells sorted from blood, collected in a trial of the OX40 agonist ivuxolimab. This receptor was obtained from an adult with an advanced solid tumor such as melanoma, head and neck, liver or kidney cancer. The DNA sequence follows: TGCGCCAGCAGCTTAAACAGGCCCCTGCACGCGAACACCGGGGAGCTGTTTTTT. Translated, this gives CASSLNRPLHANTGELFF.